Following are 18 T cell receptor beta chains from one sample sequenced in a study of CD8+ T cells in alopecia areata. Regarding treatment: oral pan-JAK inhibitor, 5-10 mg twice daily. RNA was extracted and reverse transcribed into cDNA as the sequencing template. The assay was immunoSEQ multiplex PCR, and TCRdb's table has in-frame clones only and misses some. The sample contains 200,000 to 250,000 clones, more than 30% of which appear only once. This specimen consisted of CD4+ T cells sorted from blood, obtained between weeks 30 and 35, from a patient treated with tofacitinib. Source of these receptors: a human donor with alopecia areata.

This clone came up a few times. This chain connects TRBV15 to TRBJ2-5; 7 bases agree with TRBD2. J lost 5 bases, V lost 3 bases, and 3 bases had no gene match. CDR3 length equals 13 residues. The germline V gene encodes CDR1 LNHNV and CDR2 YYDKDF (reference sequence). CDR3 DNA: TGTGCCACCAGCAGCCGGGGAGGGGAGACCCAGTACTTC. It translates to CATSSRGGETQYF.

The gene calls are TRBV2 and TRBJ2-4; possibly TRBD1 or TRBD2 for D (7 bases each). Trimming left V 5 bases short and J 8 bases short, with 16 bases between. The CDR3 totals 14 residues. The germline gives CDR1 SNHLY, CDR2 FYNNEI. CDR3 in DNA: TGTGCCAGCAGTCAGGGGGGGTCGTTCGACATTCAGTACTTC. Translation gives CASSQGGSFDIQYF.

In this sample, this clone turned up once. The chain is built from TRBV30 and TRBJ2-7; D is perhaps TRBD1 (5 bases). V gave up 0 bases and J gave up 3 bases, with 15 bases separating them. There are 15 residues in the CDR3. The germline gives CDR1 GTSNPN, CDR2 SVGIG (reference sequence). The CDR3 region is CAWSVLGGRVYEQYF. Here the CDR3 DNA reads TGTGCCTGGAGTGTATTGGGCGGCAGGGTCTACGAGCAGTACTTC.

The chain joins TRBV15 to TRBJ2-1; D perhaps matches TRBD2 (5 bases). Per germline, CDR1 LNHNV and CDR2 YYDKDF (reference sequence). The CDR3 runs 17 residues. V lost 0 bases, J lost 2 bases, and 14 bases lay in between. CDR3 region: CATSRDERGHTYNEQFF. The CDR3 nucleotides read TGTGCCACCAGCAGAGATGAGCGAGGGCATACCTACAATGAGCAGTTCTTC.

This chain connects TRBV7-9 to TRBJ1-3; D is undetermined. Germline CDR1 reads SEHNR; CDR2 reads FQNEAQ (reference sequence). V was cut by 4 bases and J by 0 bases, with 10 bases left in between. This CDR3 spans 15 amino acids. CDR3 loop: CASSSLKGSGNTIYF. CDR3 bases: TGTGCCAGCAGCTCCCTTAAGGGCTCTGGAAACACCATATATTTT. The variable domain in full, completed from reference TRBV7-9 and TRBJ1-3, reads DTGVSQNPRHKITKRGQNVTFRCDPISEHNRLYWYRQTLGQGPEFLTYFQNEAQLEKSRLLSDRFSAERPKGSFSTLEIQRTEQGDSAMYLCASSSLKGSGNTIYFGEGSWLTVV.

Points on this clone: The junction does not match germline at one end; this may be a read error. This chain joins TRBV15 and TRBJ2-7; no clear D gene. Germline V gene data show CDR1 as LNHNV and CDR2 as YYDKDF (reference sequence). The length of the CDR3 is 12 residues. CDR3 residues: CATSRASFEQYF. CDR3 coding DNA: TGTGCCACCAGCAGGGCCTCCTTCGAGCAGTACTTC.

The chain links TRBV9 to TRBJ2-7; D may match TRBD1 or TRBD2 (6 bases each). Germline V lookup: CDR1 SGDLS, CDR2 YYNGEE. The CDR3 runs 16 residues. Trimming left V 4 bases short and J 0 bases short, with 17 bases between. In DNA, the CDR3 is TGTGCCAGCAGCCCTTCCCTAGGGGGGATCTCCTACGAGCAGTACTTC. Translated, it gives CASSPSLGGISYEQYF.

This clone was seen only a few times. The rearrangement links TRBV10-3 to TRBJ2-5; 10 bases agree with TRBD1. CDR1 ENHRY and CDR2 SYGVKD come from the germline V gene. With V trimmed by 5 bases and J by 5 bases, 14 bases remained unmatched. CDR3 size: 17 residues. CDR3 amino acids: CAISSGTGVGFQETQYF. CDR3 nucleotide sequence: TGTGCCATCAGTTCCGGGACAGGGGTTGGATTTCAGGAGACCCAGTACTTC.

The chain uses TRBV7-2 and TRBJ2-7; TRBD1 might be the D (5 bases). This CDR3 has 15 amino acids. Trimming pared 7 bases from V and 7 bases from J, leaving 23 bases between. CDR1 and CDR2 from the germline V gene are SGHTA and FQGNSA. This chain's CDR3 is CASTHKRGSGGEQYF. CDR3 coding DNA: TGTGCCAGCACTCACAAAAGGGGCAGTGGTGGAGAGCAGTACTTC. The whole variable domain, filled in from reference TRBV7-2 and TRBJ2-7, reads GAGVSQSPSNKVTEKGKDVELRCDPISGHTALYWYRQSLGQGLEFLIYFQGNSAPDKSGLPSDRFSAERTGGSVSTLTIQRTQQEDSAVYLCASTHKRGSGGEQYFGPGTRLTVT.

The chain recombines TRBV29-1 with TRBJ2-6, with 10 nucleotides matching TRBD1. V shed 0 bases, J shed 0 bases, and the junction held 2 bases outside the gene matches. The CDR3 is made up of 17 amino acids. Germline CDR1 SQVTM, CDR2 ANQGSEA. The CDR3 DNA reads TGCAGCGTTGAAGAATGGACAGGGGGCTCTGGGGCCAACGTCCTGACTTTC. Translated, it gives CSVEEWTGGSGANVLTF. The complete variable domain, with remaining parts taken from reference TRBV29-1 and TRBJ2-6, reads SAVISQKPSRDICQRGTSLTIQCQVDSQVTMMFWYRQQPGQSLTLIATANQGSEATYESGFVIDKFPISRPNLTFSTLTVSNMSPEDSSIYLCSVEEWTGGSGANVLTFGAGSRLTVL.

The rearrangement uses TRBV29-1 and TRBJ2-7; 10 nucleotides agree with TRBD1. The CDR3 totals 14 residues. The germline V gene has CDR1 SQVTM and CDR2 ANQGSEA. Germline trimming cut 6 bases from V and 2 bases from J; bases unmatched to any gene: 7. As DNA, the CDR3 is TGCAGCGTAGATGGGGACAGGGGTACCTACGAGCAGTACTTC. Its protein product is CSVDGDRGTYEQYF.

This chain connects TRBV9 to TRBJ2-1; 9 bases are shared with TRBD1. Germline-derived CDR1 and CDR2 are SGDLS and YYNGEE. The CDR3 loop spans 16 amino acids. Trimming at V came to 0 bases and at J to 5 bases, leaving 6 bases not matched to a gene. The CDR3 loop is CASSVEVGTGHNEQFF. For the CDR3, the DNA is TGTGCCAGCAGCGTAGAGGTTGGGACAGGGCACAATGAGCAGTTCTTC. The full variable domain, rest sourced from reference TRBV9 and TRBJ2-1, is DSGVTQTPKHLITATGQRVTLRCSPRSGDLSVYWYQQSLDQGLQFLIQYYNGEERAKGNILERFSAQQFPDLHSELNLSSLELGDSALYFCASSVEVGTGHNEQFFGPGTRLTVL.

CDR3 DNA: TGCACCAGCAGCCAAGATTGCGGGGGGACTAGCGGGAGATCAAATGAGCAGTTCTTC. This encodes CTSSQDCGGTSGRSNEQFF. The rearrangement links TRBV1 to TRBJ2-1; TRBD2, the table's D call, lacks a check against the DNA. TRBV1 corresponds to a pseudogene. The CDR3 length is 19 residues.

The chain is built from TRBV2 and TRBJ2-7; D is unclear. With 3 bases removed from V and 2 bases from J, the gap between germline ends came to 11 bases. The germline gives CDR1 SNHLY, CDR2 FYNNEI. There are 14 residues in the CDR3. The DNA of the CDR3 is TGTGCCAGCAGTGATAGGTGGTTTGCCTACGAGCAGTACTTC. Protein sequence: CASSDRWFAYEQYF.

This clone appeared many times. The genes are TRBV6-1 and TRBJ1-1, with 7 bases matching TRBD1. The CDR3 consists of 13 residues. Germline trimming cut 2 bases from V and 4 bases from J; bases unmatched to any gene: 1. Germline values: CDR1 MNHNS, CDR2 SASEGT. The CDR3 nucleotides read TGTGCCAGCAGTGAATACAGGGGCACTGAAGCTTTCTTT. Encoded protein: CASSEYRGTEAFF.

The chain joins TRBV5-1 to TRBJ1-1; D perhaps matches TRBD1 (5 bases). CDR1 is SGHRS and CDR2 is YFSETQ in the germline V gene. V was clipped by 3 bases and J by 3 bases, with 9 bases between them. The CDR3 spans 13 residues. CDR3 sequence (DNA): TGCGCCAGCAGCTGGCGCAGGGACACTGAAGCTTTCTTT. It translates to CASSWRRDTEAFF.

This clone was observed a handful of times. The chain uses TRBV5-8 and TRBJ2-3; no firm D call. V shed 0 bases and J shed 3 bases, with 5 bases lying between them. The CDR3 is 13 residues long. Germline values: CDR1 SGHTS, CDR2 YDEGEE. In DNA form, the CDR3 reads TGTGCCAGCAGCTTGGCCAGTACAGATACGCAGTATTTT. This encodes CASSLASTDTQYF.

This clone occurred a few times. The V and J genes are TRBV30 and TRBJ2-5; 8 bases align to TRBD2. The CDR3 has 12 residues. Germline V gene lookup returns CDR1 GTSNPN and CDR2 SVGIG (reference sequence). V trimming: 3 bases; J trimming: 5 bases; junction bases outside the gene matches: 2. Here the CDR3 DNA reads TGTGCCTGGAGCGCTAGCGGGGAGACCCAGTACTTC. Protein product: CAWSASGETQYF.